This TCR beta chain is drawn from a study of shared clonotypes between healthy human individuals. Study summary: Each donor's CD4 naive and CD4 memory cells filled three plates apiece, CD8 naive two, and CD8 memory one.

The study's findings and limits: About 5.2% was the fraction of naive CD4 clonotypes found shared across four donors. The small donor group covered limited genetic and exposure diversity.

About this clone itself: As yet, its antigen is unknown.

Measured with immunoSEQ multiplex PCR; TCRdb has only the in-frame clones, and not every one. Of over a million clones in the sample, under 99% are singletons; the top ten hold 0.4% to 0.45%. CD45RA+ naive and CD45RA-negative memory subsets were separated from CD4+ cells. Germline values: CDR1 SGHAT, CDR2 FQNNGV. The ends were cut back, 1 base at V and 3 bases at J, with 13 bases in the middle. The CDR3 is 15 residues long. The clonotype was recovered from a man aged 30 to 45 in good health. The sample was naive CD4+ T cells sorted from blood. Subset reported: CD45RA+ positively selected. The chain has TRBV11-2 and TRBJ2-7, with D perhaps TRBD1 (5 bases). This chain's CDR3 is CASSLARELDYEQYF. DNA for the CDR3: TGTGCCAGCAGCTTAGCCAGGGAACTGGACTACGAGCAGTACTTC.